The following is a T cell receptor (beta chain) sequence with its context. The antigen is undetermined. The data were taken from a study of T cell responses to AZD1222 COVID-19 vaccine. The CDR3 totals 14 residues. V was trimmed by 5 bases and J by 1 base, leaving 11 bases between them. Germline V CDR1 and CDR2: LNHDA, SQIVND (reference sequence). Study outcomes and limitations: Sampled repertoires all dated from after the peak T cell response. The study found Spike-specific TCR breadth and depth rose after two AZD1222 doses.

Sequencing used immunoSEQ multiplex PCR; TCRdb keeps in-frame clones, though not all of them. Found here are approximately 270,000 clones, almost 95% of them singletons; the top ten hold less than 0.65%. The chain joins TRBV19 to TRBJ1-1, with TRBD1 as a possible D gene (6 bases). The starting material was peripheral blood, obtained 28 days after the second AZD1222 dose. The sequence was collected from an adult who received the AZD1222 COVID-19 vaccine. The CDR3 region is CASSAGHRNTEAFF. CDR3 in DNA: TGTGCCAGTAGTGCGGGACACAGGAACACTGAAGCTTTCTTT.